One sample yielded the 15 T cell receptor beta chains listed below, sequenced in a study of shared clonotypes between healthy human individuals. Here immunoSEQ multiplex PCR was the method, and the copy in TCRdb shows in-frame clones only, minus some. The repertoire consists of roughly 2.1 million clones, with 90% to 95% occurring once and the leading ten covering under 2%. Naive CD8 cells comprised CD45RO-negative, CCR7-positively selected cells, excluding terminally differentiated effector memory CD45RA+ cells. Sequencing input: naive CD8+ T cells from PBMCs. All receptors come from a man aged 18 to 35 in good health. Some clones in this sample may be carry-over from other donors' samples.

The chain combines TRBV7-9 with TRBJ2-1; TRBD1 or TRBD2 may be the D gene (6 bases each). The germline V and J ends were trimmed by 3 bases and 2 bases, with 14 bases remaining between them. CDR3 length: 16 residues. Germline-derived CDR1 and CDR2 are SEHNR and FQNEAQ (reference sequence). This chain's CDR3 is CASSFRGGSTYNEQFF. Here the CDR3 DNA reads TGTGCCAGCAGCTTCAGGGGAGGCTCGACCTACAATGAGCAGTTCTTC. Using reference TRBV7-9 and TRBJ2-1 for the parts outside the CDR3, the full variable domain is DTGVSQNPRHKITKRGQNVTFRCDPISEHNRLYWYRQTLGQGPEFLTYFQNEAQLEKSRLLSDRFSAERPKGSFSTLEIQRTEQGDSAMYLCASSFRGGSTYNEQFFGPGTRLTVL.

The chain links TRBV5-1 to TRBJ1-1; D is uncertain. Germline-derived CDR1 and CDR2 are SGHRS and YFSETQ. The CDR3 is 13 amino acids. V lost 8 bases and J lost 0, with 11 bases in between. CDR3 sequence: CASQPEMNTEAFF. The CDR3 DNA reads TGCGCCAGTCAACCAGAGATGAACACTGAAGCTTTCTTT.

This clone was observed once. The V gene is TRBV11-2, the J gene TRBJ2-7; 13 bases line up with TRBD2. The CDR3 spans 15 residues. Germline V lookup: CDR1 SGHAT, CDR2 FQNNGV. Unmatched junction bases numbered 2, after V lost 4 bases and J lost 2 bases. The CDR3 sequence: CASSYTSGRAYEQYF. The DNA for the CDR3 is TGTGCCAGCAGCTACACTAGCGGGAGGGCCTACGAGCAGTACTTC.

J is TRBJ1-3 and V is TRBV4-1; D remains ambiguous. This CDR3 region has 16 residues. The germline V gene has CDR1 MGHRA and CDR2 YSYEKL. Trimming pared 0 bases from V and 0 bases from J, leaving 9 bases between. DNA of the CDR3: TGCGCCAGCAGCCAAGATCACCAGAGCTCTGGAAACACCATATATTTT. Its translation is CASSQDHQSSGNTIYF.

The chain combines TRBV27 with TRBJ2-7; no definite D call. The CDR3 has 14 residues. CDR1 is MNHEY and CDR2 is SMNVEV in the germline V gene (reference sequence). Trimming pared 2 bases from V and 0 bases from J, leaving 8 bases between. The CDR3 protein is CASSLDWSSYEQYF. DNA of the CDR3: TGTGCCAGCAGTTTAGACTGGAGCTCCTACGAGCAGTACTTC.

This clone turned up a few times. The rearrangement joins TRBV7-9 to TRBJ2-7; possibly TRBD2 for D (6 bases). Deletions cut 3 bases from V and 5 bases from J, with 14 bases between. The CDR3 extends over 14 amino acids. CDR1 and CDR2 from the germline V gene are SEHNR and FQNEAQ (reference sequence). CDR3 DNA sequence: TGTGCCAGCAGCTTGGGGACTGGCACTGACGAGCAGTACTTC. This encodes CASSLGTGTDEQYF.

This chain uses TRBV27 with TRBJ2-1; the match to TRBD1 covers 9 bases. CDR3 length: 15 residues. Germline assignment: CDR1 MNHEY and CDR2 SMNVEV (reference sequence). Germline trimming cut 8 bases from V and 1 base from J; bases unmatched to any gene: 6. This chain's CDR3 is CASATGTGSYNEQFF. The CDR3 nucleotides are TGTGCCAGCGCAACCGGGACAGGGTCCTACAATGAGCAGTTCTTC.

The rearrangement uses TRBV4-2 and TRBJ2-3; 12 bases agree with TRBD2. The CDR3 consists of 18 residues. With V trimmed by 4 bases and J by 0 bases, 8 bases remained unmatched. The V gene's germline CDR1 is LGHNA and CDR2 YNFKEQ. The CDR3 DNA sequence: TGTGCCAGCAGCCCAAGACTAGCGGGAGAATGGAGCACAGATACGCAGTATTTT. Its protein product is CASSPRLAGEWSTDTQYF.

V is TRBV7-2 and J is TRBJ2-5; D may be TRBD1 or TRBD2 (6 bases each). This CDR3 is 13 amino acids long. Trimming pared 3 bases from V and 5 bases from J, leaving 10 bases between. CDR1 SGHTA and CDR2 FQGNSA come from the germline V gene. The CDR3: CASSLTRGETQYF. The CDR3 coding sequence is TGTGCCAGCAGCTTGACTAGGGGGGAGACCCAGTACTTC.

The J gene is TRBJ2-3, the V gene TRBV11-2, with TRBD2 identical over 7 bases. Trimming at V came to 5 bases and at J to 0 bases, leaving 8 bases not matched to a gene. The germline gives CDR1 SGHAT, CDR2 FQNNGV. The length of the CDR3 is 16 residues. CDR3 protein: CASSTGYSGSTDTQYF. In DNA form, the CDR3 reads TGTGCCAGCAGCACCGGTTATAGCGGGAGCACAGATACGCAGTATTTT.

The chain has TRBV11-2 and TRBJ2-3; possibly TRBD2 for D (5 bases). Trimming left V 5 bases short and J 3 bases short, with 9 bases between. From germline, CDR1 is SGHAT and CDR2 FQNNGV. CDR3 size: 13 residues. CDR3 nucleotides: TGTGCCAGCAGCATGGAGCGGACAGATACGCAGTATTTT. This encodes CASSMERTDTQYF. The full variable domain, completed using reference TRBV11-2 and TRBJ2-3, is EAGVAQSPRYKIIEKRQSVAFWCNPISGHATLYWYQQILGQGPKLLIQFQNNGVVDDSQLPKDRFSAERLKGVDSTLKIQPAKLEDSAVYLCASSMERTDTQYFGPGTRLTVL.

As regards this clone: The junction departs from germline at one end; a sequencing error may be responsible. The J gene is TRBJ2-1, the V gene TRBV15; D unclear. Germline values: CDR1 LNHNV, CDR2 YYDKDF (reference sequence). The CDR3 contains 13 residues. The CDR3 bases are TGTGCCACCAGCGGGTCCTCCAACAATGAGCAGTTCTTC. Translated, it gives CATSGSSNNEQFF.

The chain joins TRBV10-1 to TRBJ2-1, with D uncertain. The CDR3 is made up of 13 amino acids. V was cut by 3 bases and J by 10 bases, with 13 bases left in between. CDR1 and CDR2 from the germline V gene are WNHNN and SYGVQD (reference sequence). The CDR3 spells CASSDVLQGEQFF. The CDR3 DNA is TGCGCCAGCAGTGATGTACTCCAAGGGGAGCAGTTCTTC.

The chain carries TRBV7-9 and TRBJ2-1; D is unclear. This CDR3 comprises 16 residues. V lost 0 bases, J lost 7 bases, and 16 bases lay in between. The germline gives CDR1 SEHNR, CDR2 FQNEAQ (reference sequence). The CDR3 sequence is CASSLAGSSNGNEQFF. The CDR3, as DNA: TGTGCCAGCAGCTTAGCGGGCAGTTCCAACGGGAATGAGCAGTTCTTC.

This chain uses TRBV11-3 with TRBJ2-2; unclear D gene. Germline CDR1 SGHNT, CDR2 YENEEA. This CDR3 is built from 13 residues. Trimming shortened V by 0 bases and J by 6 bases, and 5 bases separated the two germline ends. The CDR3 spells CASSLDISGELFF. The DNA of the CDR3 is TGTGCCAGCAGCTTAGATATCTCCGGGGAGCTGTTTTTT.